This T cell receptor beta chain stems from a study of blood T cell repertoires in COVID-19. Study at large: Spain, Italy and the United States supplied samples that represented acute and convalescent COVID-19. Sources were T cells, B-cell-depleted T cells, or PBMCs; the material itself was cDNA or gDNA.

The CDR3 length is 13 residues. Looked up from germline, CDR1 is GTSNPN and CDR2 is SVGIG (reference sequence). Losses at the gene ends were 5 bases for V and 7 bases for J; bases not matched to a gene: 10. Per the study methods: Amplifying reference gene primers gave estimates of nucleated cell counts. Generated by immunoSEQ multiplex PCR, the TCRdb table keeps only in-frame clones and is missing some. The V and J calls and clone size come from that table; D and trimming were worked out from the DNA. The table includes tens of thousands of clones, approximately 90% detected once. The sequence was collected from a man of 80 years or more with acute or convalescent COVID-19. This chain connects TRBV30 to TRBJ1-2; 7 bases are a match to TRBD1. Specimen: peripheral blood. CDR3 DNA sequence: TGTGCCTGGTTCGGAGGGGGCCGTAGTGGCTACACCTTC. As protein: CAWFGGGRSGYTF.